The 2 T cell receptor beta chains below all came from one sample that was sequenced in a study of shared clonotypes between healthy human individuals (TCRdb year 2020). Receptor amplification or capture employed the immunoSEQ multiplex PCR assay. Not all clones reach the TCRdb copy of this immuneACCESS table, which keeps in-frame sequences only. Checked studies attribute under half of the gap to unresolved V genes and leave the rest unexplained. The table for this sample lists some 2,400,000 clones; roughly 95% of them were counted only once. Together, the top ten hold roughly 0.13% of the sample. Sequenced: naive CD4+ T cells sorted from blood. The label giving this sample's cell subset or site can be read as: CD45RA+ positively selected. The receptor source for this set is a man between 18 and 35 years old in good health.

The chain has TRBV5-1 and TRBJ1-2; tentative D call: TRBD1 (5 bases). The CDR3 is 13 residues long. The V end was cut by 4 bases, the J end by 2 bases, with 9 bases between. The germline gives CDR1 SGHRS, CDR2 YFSETQ. The CDR3 region has the DNA TGCGCCAGCAGCCAGGGCCGGAACTATGGCTACACCTTC. This sequence encodes CASSQGRNYGYTF.

This clone was seen only once. The chain couples TRBV4-1 to TRBJ2-5, with D unresolved. Germline CDR1 reads MGHRA; CDR2 reads YSYEKL. Trimming pared 3 bases from V and 4 bases from J, leaving 15 bases between. The CDR3 loop spans 15 amino acids. The CDR3 region is CASSHSPSDRETQYF. The CDR3 nucleotides are TGCGCCAGCAGCCACTCACCCTCCGATCGAGAGACCCAGTACTTC.